This T cell receptor beta chain was recovered during a study of post-analysis software for immune sequencing data. Study at large: Disease trajectories encompassed relapsing-remitting, secondary progressive and progressive-relapsing multiple sclerosis.

With 0 bases removed from V and 5 bases from J, the gap between germline ends came to 15 bases. CDR1 and CDR2 (germline): DFQATT, SNEGSKA (reference sequence). This CDR3 has 15 residues. Whole-study results and caveats: With F measure, samples from one preparation batch clustered together strongly. In patients, TRBV5-6, TRBV5-1 and TRBV20-1 belonged to roughly 5 TRBV segments found more frequently than in controls.

Unique molecular identifiers were present in the TCR beta cDNA libraries. TCRdb re-derived calls from the PCR reads in MiXCR, one entry per CDR3 protein. The repertoire holds 350,000 to 500,000 distinct CDR3 sequences, 39% seen once, with approximately 7.1% in the top ten. To note about this clonotype: Its target is unknown.

J is TRBJ2-3 and V is TRBV20-1; D could derive from TRBD1 or TRBD2 (5 bases each). The receptor was derived from a girl aged 2-10 years with multiple sclerosis. Sequencing input: blood. For the CDR3, the DNA is TGCAGTGCTAGAGAGGCAGGGCGTGGGGGAGATACGCAGTATTTT. This sequence encodes CSAREAGRGGDTQYF.